This T cell receptor (beta chain) derives from a study of cytomegalovirus exposure and HLA in healthy donors. Study-wide results and caveats: Cytomegalovirus association was assigned to under 200 TCR beta chains.

Method: immunoSEQ multiplex PCR; TCRdb's copy keeps in-frame clones and lacks some. The sample includes about 64,000 clones, just over 90% of them seen just once. Germline V gene data show CDR1 as MNHEY and CDR2 as SVGAGI. Trimming took off 7 bases at V and 2 bases at J, with 8 bases between the two ends. CDR3 size: 12 residues. Concerning this clone itself: Its specificity is unknown.

This receptor was obtained from a woman between 18 and 30 years old in good health and CMV-seronegative. The J gene is TRBJ1-1, the V gene TRBV6-5; D remains unclear. The source material was PBMCs. CDR3 loop: CASKRPNTEAFF. The CDR3, as DNA: TGTGCCAGCAAGCGGCCTAACACTGAAGCTTTCTTT.